This T cell receptor (beta chain) was sequenced in a study of sequential checkpoint blockade in melanoma. Study as a whole: Both treatment sequences were followed by maintenance nivolumab. Matched biopsies came pretreatment and at week 13 for 20 to 25 patients.

Treatment noted: randomized to nivolumab then ipilimumab (arm A) or the reverse (arm B). On this clone itself: Its antigen is unknown.

Whole-study results and caveats: Response in arm A was associated with pretreatment TIL clonality.

This CDR3 spans 14 amino acids. V gave up 3 bases and J gave up 0 bases, with 9 bases separating them. CDR1 and CDR2 from the germline V gene are MDHEN and SYDVKM. Measured with immunoSEQ multiplex PCR; TCRdb has only the in-frame clones, and not every one. The sample consists of about 18,000 clones, roughly 28% of them appearing once. The sequence came from a human donor with melanoma. V usage is TRBV28 and J usage is TRBJ2-7; D uncertain. This specimen consisted of tumor tissue (inferred from file names), obtained from a patient given nivolumab and ipilimumab in sequence. CDR3 DNA: TGTGCCAGCAGTTTTAGAAGGGCCTCCTACGAGCAGTACTTC. This sequence encodes CASSFRRASYEQYF.